Below, 15 T cell receptor beta chains from the same sample are listed, as sequenced in a study of cytomegalovirus exposure and HLA in healthy donors. It was with 60 Vbeta and 13 Jbeta primers that the PCR ran. Method: immunoSEQ multiplex PCR; TCRdb's copy keeps in-frame clones and lacks some. The table shows roughly 150,000 clones, with around 85% occurring only once. The specimen sequenced was PBMCs. The receptors originated from a male donor in good health and CMV-seronegative.

The rearrangement uses TRBV5-1 and TRBJ1-5; a weak D match, TRBD1 (6 bases). Trimming took 0 bases from V and 1 from J, leaving 8 bases between them. The germline V gene encodes CDR1 SGHRS and CDR2 YFSETQ. The CDR3 covers 15 residues. CDR3 nucleotide sequence: TGCGCCAGCAGCTTGGAGGGGGGGAGCAATCAGCCCCAGCATTTT. Residues: CASSLEGGSNQPQHF.

This sequence joins TRBV19 and TRBJ1-1, with a tentative D call TRBD1 (6 bases). From germline, CDR1 is LNHDA and CDR2 SQIVND (reference sequence). The ends were cut back, 5 bases at V and 2 bases at J, with 9 bases in the middle. The CDR3 extends over 13 amino acids. The chain's CDR3 is CASSLQGNTEAFF. The CDR3 coding sequence is TGTGCCAGTAGTCTACAGGGTAACACTGAAGCTTTCTTT. The full variable domain, its missing parts supplied by reference TRBV19 and TRBJ1-1, is DGGITQSPKYLFRKEGQNVTLSCEQNLNHDAMYWYRQDPGQGLRLIYYSQIVNDFQKGDIAEGYSVSREKKESFPLTVTSAQKNPTAFYLCASSLQGNTEAFFGQGTRLTVV.

This chain connects TRBV27 to TRBJ2-2; a weak D match, TRBD1 (5 bases). V was cut by 6 bases and J by 2 bases, with 19 bases left in between. There are 17 residues in the CDR3. CDR1 is MNHEY, CDR2 SMNVEV, per germline (reference sequence). In nucleotides, the CDR3 is TGTGCCAGCAGGAAACAGGTACACACCGTTAACACCGGGGAGCTGTTTTTT. Translating gives CASRKQVHTVNTGELFF.

Worth noting for this clone: Likely a read error: the CDR3 ends without its conserved phenylalanine or tryptophan. The chain uses TRBV4-3 and TRBJ1-2; 9 bases line up with TRBD1. CDR1 LGHNA and CDR2 YSLEER come from the germline V gene. V gave up 2 bases and J gave up 7 bases; unmatched junction bases: 23. The CDR3 is made up of 20 amino acids. CDR3 residues: CASSQKAVGAQGAVLGGYTL. The CDR3 DNA reads TGCGCCAGCAGCCAAAAGGCTGTTGGGGCACAGGGGGCTGTGTTGGGTGGCTACACCCTC.

The chain has TRBV5-6 and TRBJ2-5, with D possibly TRBD2 on 6 matching bases. V was shortened by 7 bases and J by 3 bases, with 19 bases between the two germline ends. The germline V gene encodes CDR1 SGHDT and CDR2 YYEEEE. There are 15 residues in the CDR3. CDR3: CASSNLGGGEETQYF. DNA of the CDR3: TGTGCCAGCTCTAATCTTGGTGGCGGGGAAGAGACCCAGTACTTC. Looking up the rest from reference TRBV5-6 and TRBJ2-5 gives the full variable domain: DAGVTQSPTHLIKTRGQQVTLRCSPKSGHDTVSWYQQALGQGPQFIFQYYEEEERQRGNFPDRFSGHQFPNYSSELNVNALLLGDSALYLCASSNLGGGEETQYFGPGTRLLVL.

Only a few counts were recorded for this clone. The V call is TRBV9, the J call TRBJ2-7, with TRBD1 matching 8 bases. This CDR3 comprises 13 residues. J was trimmed by 6 bases and V by 4 bases; bases with no gene match: 6. In germline, CDR1 is SGDLS, CDR2 YYNGEE. The CDR3 region is CASSLGQGGEQYF. The CDR3 DNA sequence: TGTGCCAGCAGCCTTGGACAGGGTGGCGAGCAGTACTTC. The entire variable domain, with the rest obtained from reference TRBV9 and TRBJ2-7, is as follows: DSGVTQTPKHLITATGQRVTLRCSPRSGDLSVYWYQQSLDQGLQFLIQYYNGEERAKGNILERFSAQQFPDLHSELNLSSLELGDSALYFCASSLGQGGEQYFGPGTRLTVT.

The chain joins TRBV20-1 to TRBJ1-1; D ambiguous. Germline assignment: CDR1 DFQATT and CDR2 SNEGSKA (reference sequence). The CDR3 totals 11 residues. With 3 bases removed from V and 6 bases from J, the gap between germline ends came to 8 bases. This CDR3 reads CSASPVAEAFF. The CDR3 DNA sequence: TGCAGTGCTAGTCCCGTAGCTGAAGCTTTCTTT.

This clone came up a few times. The chain has TRBV30 and TRBJ2-3, with 8 bases fitting TRBD2. The J segment lost 11 bases and the V segment lost 0 bases, leaving 13 bases of the junction unmatched. Germline CDR1 GTSNPN, CDR2 SVGIG (reference sequence). This CDR3 is 15 amino acids long. The CDR3 DNA sequence: TGTGCCTGGAGTGTCGCCAGCGGGGGCCATGTTGAGCAGTATTTT. Its protein is CAWSVASGGHVEQYF.

V usage is TRBV6-5 and J usage is TRBJ1-5, with 8 bases matching TRBD1. The CDR3 loop spans 15 amino acids. After removal of 2 bases from V and 4 bases from J, the junction contained 4 bases not matched to a gene. The germline V gene encodes CDR1 MNHEY and CDR2 SVGAGI. CDR3 bases: TGTGCCAGCAGTTACGGCAGGGGGCTTAATCAGCCCCAGCATTTT. It specifies CASSYGRGLNQPQHF.

V usage is TRBV30 and J usage is TRBJ1-4; 10 nucleotides agree with TRBD1. V was pared by 2 bases and J by 10 bases, with 7 bases of the junction left unmatched. This CDR3 is 14 amino acids long. Per germline, CDR1 GTSNPN and CDR2 SVGIG (reference sequence). CDR3 region: CAWSRDRGYGKLFF. CDR3 coding DNA: TGTGCCTGGAGTAGGGACAGGGGTTATGGAAAACTGTTTTTT.

V usage is TRBV5-8 and J usage is TRBJ2-3; tentatively, D is TRBD2 (6 bases). CDR3 size: 18 residues. The V gene's germline CDR1 is SGHTS and CDR2 YDEGEE. With 4 bases removed from V and 0 bases from J, the gap between germline ends came to 21 bases. CDR3 region: CASSTGLTGIPSTDTQYF. CDR3 bases: TGTGCCAGCAGCACCGGACTAACCGGGATACCCAGCACAGATACGCAGTATTTT.

This clone showed up just a few times. The chain carries TRBV5-1 and TRBJ1-2, with D maybe TRBD1 (6 bases). Germline V gives CDR1 SGHRS, CDR2 YFSETQ. Trimming removed 0 bases from V and 7 bases from J, with 19 bases in between. The CDR3 is 16 residues long. CDR3 DNA: TGCGCCAGCAGCTTGGATTTGGGGACATCAGGAGGTGGCTACACCTTC. It specifies CASSLDLGTSGGGYTF.

The chain is built from TRBV14 and TRBJ2-3; a weak D match, TRBD1 (6 bases). This CDR3 spans 14 amino acids. CDR1 is SGHDN, CDR2 FVKESK, per germline. Trimming removed 2 bases from V and 2 bases from J, with 8 bases in between. CDR3 nucleotide sequence: TGTGCCAGCAGCCAATACAGGGTCACAGATACGCAGTATTTT. Protein: CASSQYRVTDTQYF.

The V gene is TRBV7-2, the J gene TRBJ2-1; D is uncertain. This CDR3 region has 12 residues. V was pared by 5 bases and J by 6 bases, with 8 bases between. From germline, CDR1 is SGHTA and CDR2 FQGNSA. CDR3 nucleotide sequence: TGTGCCAGCAGCAGCTTGCCCAATGAGCAGTTCTTC. As protein: CASSSLPNEQFF.

This sequence joins TRBV6-5 and TRBJ2-5; 8 nucleotides align to TRBD2. This CDR3 spans 16 amino acids. The germline CDR1 and CDR2 sequences are MNHEY and SVGAGI. The trim removed 2 bases at V and 5 bases at J, leaving 10 bases unmatched. CDR3: CASSYAGGGRFETQYF. CDR3 bases: TGTGCCAGCAGTTACGCTGGCGGGGGGAGATTTGAGACCCAGTACTTC.